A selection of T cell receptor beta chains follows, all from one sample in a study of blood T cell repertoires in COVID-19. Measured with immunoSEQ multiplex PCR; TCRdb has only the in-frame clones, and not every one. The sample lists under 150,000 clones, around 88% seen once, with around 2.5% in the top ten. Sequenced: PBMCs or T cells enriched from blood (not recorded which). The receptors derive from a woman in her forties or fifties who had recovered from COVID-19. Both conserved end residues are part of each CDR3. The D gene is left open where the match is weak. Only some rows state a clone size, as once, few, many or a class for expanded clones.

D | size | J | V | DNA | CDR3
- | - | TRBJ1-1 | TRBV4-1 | TGCGCCAGCAGCCAAGGGGCAGGGAACACTGAAGCTTTCTTT | CASSQGAGNTEAFF
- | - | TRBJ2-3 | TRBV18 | TGTGCCAGCTCACCGGTAGGGGGTCGCACAGATACGCAGTATTTT | CASSPVGGRTDTQYF
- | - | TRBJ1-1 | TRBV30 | TGTGCCTGGAGTGTATTGGGCAACACTGAAGCTTTCTTT | CAWSVLGNTEAFF
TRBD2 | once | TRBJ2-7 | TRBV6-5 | TGTGCCAGCAGTTTGACTAGCGGGGGGCTGAACGAGCAGTACTTC | CASSLTSGGLNEQYF
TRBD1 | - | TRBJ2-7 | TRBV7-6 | TGTGCCAGCAGCGTACAATGGACAGGGGGCGGGTACGAGCAGTACTTC | CASSVQWTGGGYEQYF
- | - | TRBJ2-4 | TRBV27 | TGTGCCAGCAGTTTACAGGGGAAGCAAAACATTCAGTACTTC | CASSLQGKQNIQYF
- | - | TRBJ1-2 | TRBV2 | TGTGCCAGCAGTGGGTCGGGTGGGTCCCACCAGAATCCTAACTATGGCTACACCTTC | CASSGSGGSHQNPNYGYTF
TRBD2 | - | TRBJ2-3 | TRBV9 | TGTGCCAGCAGCGTAGGTGGGGGGGCAGATACGCAGTATTTT | CASSVGGGADTQYF
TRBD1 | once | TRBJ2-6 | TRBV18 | TGTGCCAGCTCACCATTCCCATCAGGGGGCGCTGGGGCCAACGTCCTGACTTTC | CASSPFPSGGAGANVLTF
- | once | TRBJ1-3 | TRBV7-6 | TGTGCCAGCAGCTTAGCATGGGGGGGAGAGAGTGGAAACACCATATATTTT | CASSLAWGGESGNTIYF
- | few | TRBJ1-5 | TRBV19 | TGTGCCAGTAGCCCTGGAGGGGCCCATCAGCCCCAGCATTTT | CASSPGGAHQPQHF
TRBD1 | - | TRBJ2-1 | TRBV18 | TGTGCCAGCTCAAACTCACAGGGGGGCTCCTACAATGAGCAGTTCTTC | CASSNSQGGSYNEQFF
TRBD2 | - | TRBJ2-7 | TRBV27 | TGTGCCACCGGGGGGGGCTACGAGCAGTACTTC | CATGGGYEQYF
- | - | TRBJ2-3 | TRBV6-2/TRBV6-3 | TGTGCCAGCAGTTACTACAGGCCCACAGATACGCAGTATTTT | CASSYYRPTDTQYF
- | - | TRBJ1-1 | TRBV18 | TGTGCCAGCTCGTACAGGAACACTGAAGCTTTCTTT | CASSYRNTEAFF
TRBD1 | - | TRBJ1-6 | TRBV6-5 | TGTGCCACCAGACAGGGATGGAATTCACCCCTCCACTTT | CATRQGWNSPLHF
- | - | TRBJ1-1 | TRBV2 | TGTGCCAGCAGCACCGACAGAACCATGAACACTGAAGCTTTCTTT | CASSTDRTMNTEAFF
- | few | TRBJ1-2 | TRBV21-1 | TGTGCCAGCAGCTCACCTGGACAGGGAGAGTATGGCTACACCTTC | CASSSPGQGEYGYTF
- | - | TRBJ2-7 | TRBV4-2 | TGTGCCAGCAGCCAAGAGTGGGCGGGGGCCGATTCCTCCTACGAGCAGTACTTC | CASSQEWAGADSSYEQYF
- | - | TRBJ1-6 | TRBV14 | TGTGCCAGCAGCCAGGGAGGAATTTCACCCCTCCACTTT | CASSQGGISPLHF
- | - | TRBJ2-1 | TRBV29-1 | TGCAGCGTTGATCCCCAGGGCGGTGAGCAGTTCTTC | CSVDPQGGEQFF
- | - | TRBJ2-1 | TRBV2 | TGTGCCAGCATTCTACAGGGAATTTACAATGAGCAGTTCTTC | CASILQGIYNEQFF
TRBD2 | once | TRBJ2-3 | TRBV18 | TGTGCCAGCTCCCCGGGACTAGCGGGAGGCACAGATACGCAGTATTTT | CASSPGLAGGTDTQYF
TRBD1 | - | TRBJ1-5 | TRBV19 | TGTGCCAGTAGTAGGGACAGGGACCCTCCCCAGCATTTT | CASSRDRDPPQHF
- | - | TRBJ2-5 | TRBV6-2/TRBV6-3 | TGTGCCAGCAGTAACAGAGAGACCCAGTACTTC | CASSNRETQYF
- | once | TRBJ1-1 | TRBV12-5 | TGTGCTAGTGCCGATCGCGGGAACACTGAAGCTTTCTTT | CASADRGNTEAFF
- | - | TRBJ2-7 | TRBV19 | TGTGCCAGTAGTATATCGCAGGGGAGCTACGAGCAGTACTTC | CASSISQGSYEQYF
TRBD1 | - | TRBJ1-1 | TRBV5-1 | TGCGCCAGCAGCTTGGCCAGGCAGGGGGACAAAGCTTTCTTT | CASSLARQGDKAFF
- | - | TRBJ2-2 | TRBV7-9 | TGTGCCAGCAGCCGGGAGTTGGACACCGGGGAGCTGTTTTTT | CASSRELDTGELFF